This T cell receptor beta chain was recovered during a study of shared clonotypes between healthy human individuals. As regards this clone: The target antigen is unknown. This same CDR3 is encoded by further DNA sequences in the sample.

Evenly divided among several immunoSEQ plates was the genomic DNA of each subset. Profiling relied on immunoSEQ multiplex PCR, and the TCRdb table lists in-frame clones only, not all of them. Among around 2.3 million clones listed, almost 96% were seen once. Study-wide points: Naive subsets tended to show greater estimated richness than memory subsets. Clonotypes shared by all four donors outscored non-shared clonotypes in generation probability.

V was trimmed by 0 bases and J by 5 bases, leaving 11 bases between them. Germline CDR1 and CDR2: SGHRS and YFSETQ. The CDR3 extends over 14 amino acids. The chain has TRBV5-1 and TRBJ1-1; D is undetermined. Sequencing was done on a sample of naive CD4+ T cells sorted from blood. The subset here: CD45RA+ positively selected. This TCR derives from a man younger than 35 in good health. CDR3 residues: CASSLAGVRTEAFF. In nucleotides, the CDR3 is TGCGCCAGCAGCTTGGCCGGGGTGAGGACTGAAGCTTTCTTT.